Shown below are 11 T cell receptor beta chains from a single sample sequenced in a study of tumor-infiltrating lymphocytes in primary liver carcinoma. From 500 ng of total RNA, TCR beta-specific cDNA was reverse-transcribed using a constant-region primer. Slightly modified ARM-PCR with three nested multiplex PCR rounds yielded TCR beta libraries. Each of the first two PCR rounds ran about 9 cycles with TRBV1-TRBV30 forward and C-beta reverse primers. Each CDR3 protein is one row after TCRdb ran MiXCR on the multiplex PCR reads. The data hold 80,000 to 100,000 distinct CDR3 sequences, with just over 65% observed a single time. Co-extraction yielded RNA and DNA from around 20-30 mg of unsorted bulk tissue. The sample taken for sequencing was tumor-adjacent normal liver tissue. The receptor source for this set is a man aged 35 to 55 with primary liver carcinoma and hepatitis B virus infection.

On this clonotype: A read error may be the cause here, since a much bigger clone is one base away. V is TRBV6-7 and J is TRBJ2-3; 7 bases match TRBD1. TRBV6-7 is classed as an ORF, of uncertain function. This CDR3 comprises 13 residues. Unmatched junction bases numbered 4, after V lost 5 bases and J lost 5 bases. The CDR3 is CASSEYRGDTQYF. CDR3 sequence (DNA): TGTGCCAGCAGTGAATACAGGGGAGATACGCAGTATTTT.

A remark on this clonotype: A clone one base away is much larger, so this may be a read error. The genes are TRBV4-1 and TRBJ2-5; D unresolved. The CDR3 contains 15 residues. Germline assignment: CDR1 MGHRA and CDR2 YSYEKL. As DNA, the CDR3 is TGCGCCAGCAGCCAAGCGGCAGGCCAGAGAGAGATCCAGTACTTC. This gives the protein CASSQAAGQREIQYF.

This clonotype has ten or more counts. The J gene is TRBJ1-5, the V gene TRBV6-5; tentative D call: TRBD1 (5 bases). V was pared by 0 bases and J by 0 bases, with 12 bases between. The CDR3 covers 17 residues. Germline lookup yields CDR1 MNHEY and CDR2 SVGAGI. The CDR3 sequence is CASSYSSRANSNQPQHF. The CDR3 bases are TGTGCCAGCAGTTACTCGAGCAGGGCGAATAGCAATCAGCCCCAGCATTTT.

Concerning this clonotype: The junction shows a germline mismatch at one end, possibly a read error. The V call is TRBV11-2, the J call TRBJ2-2; D is perhaps TRBD1 (5 bases). Per the germline V gene, CDR1 is SGHAT and CDR2 is FQNNGV. The CDR3 is 17 amino acids. CDR3 sequence reads: CASSFDRVRVGTAELFF. The CDR3 DNA reads TGTGCCAGCAGCTTTGATCGGGTCAGGGTCGGCACCGCGGAGTTGTTTTTT.

V and J are TRBV11-2 and TRBJ2-5, with TRBD1 as a possible D gene (5 bases). Germline loops: CDR1 SGHAT, CDR2 FQNNGV. This CDR3 has 14 amino acids. V was trimmed by 11 bases and J by 5 bases, leaving 21 bases between them. Here the CDR3 reads CADRRLEVRETQYF. CDR3 in DNA: TGTGCCGACAGAAGACTGGAAGTCCGGGAGACCCAGTACTTC. Together with reference TRBV11-2 and TRBJ2-5, the CDR3 gives the full variable domain: EAGVAQSPRYKIIEKRQSVAFWCNPISGHATLYWYQQILGQGPKLLIQFQNNGVVDDSQLPKDRFSAERLKGVDSTLKIQPAKLEDSAVYLCADRRLEVRETQYFGPGTRLLVL.

This clonotype was detected once. Lacking the conserved final phenylalanine or tryptophan, this CDR3 likely reflects a read error. This chain uses TRBV6-6 with TRBJ2-7, with a tentative D call TRBD2 (6 bases). Trimming pared 6 bases from V and 3 bases from J, leaving 15 bases between. This CDR3 region has 14 residues. The germline V gene has CDR1 MNHNY and CDR2 SVGAGI (reference sequence). The CDR3 nucleotides are TGTGCCAGCAGACAAACTCCGGGGGACTACGAGCAGTACATT. Residues: CASRQTPGDYEQYI.

As to this clonotype: One base away lies a much larger clone, so this may be a sequencing read error. The chain is built from TRBV7-8 and TRBJ1-1, with 8 bases matching TRBD1. Germline loops: CDR1 SGHVS, CDR2 FQNEAQ. V shed 5 bases and J 4 bases; nucleotides not matched to a gene: 3. This CDR3 region has 13 residues. Here the CDR3 DNA reads TGTGCCAGCAGCAGGGACAGGAGCACTGAAGCTTTCTTT. It translates to CASSRDRSTEAFF.

This clonotype has a handful of counts. This may arise from a read error, as a much more abundant clone is one base away. This chain joins TRBV12-3 or TRBV12-4 and TRBJ2-1, with TRBD2 matching 8 bases. CDR3 length: 15 residues. The CDR3 is CASSFRGGFYDEQFF. DNA of the CDR3: TGTGCCAGCAGTTTTCGGGGGGGATTCTACGATGAGCAGTTCTTC.

This clonotype was counted a single time. The gene calls are TRBV11-2 and TRBJ1-2; D may be TRBD1 (5 bases). The CDR3 length is 13 residues. The germline V gene has CDR1 SGHAT and CDR2 FQNNGV. Trimming removed 4 bases at V and 11 bases at J, with 17 bases between. CDR3 residues: CASSSEGNYDYTF. DNA of the CDR3: TGTGCCAGCAGCTCAGAGGGGAACTATGATTACACCTTC.

Remarks on this clonotype: The CDR3 carries no conserved terminal phenylalanine or tryptophan, so it likely arises from a read error. The V gene is TRBV5-4, the J gene TRBJ2-1; D could derive from TRBD1 or TRBD2 (5 bases each). Per germline, CDR1 SGHNT and CDR2 YYREEE (reference sequence). The CDR3 extends over 17 amino acids. Trimming stripped 6 bases from V and 8 bases from J, with 27 bases between. This CDR3 is CASTRGGTGRTADEQFL. The CDR3 nucleotides read TGTGCCAGCACCCGTGGGGGTACCGGCCGCACAGCCGATGAGCAGTTCCTC.

The chain recombines TRBV6-1 with TRBJ2-6; 9 bases line up with TRBD1. This CDR3 has 16 residues. CDR1 is MNHNS, CDR2 SASEGT, per germline. The CDR3: CSSSPGQGLGANVLTF. The CDR3 nucleotides read TGTTCAAGCAGTCCGGGACAGGGACTCGGGGCCAACGTCCTGACTTTC.